Reported below is one T cell receptor (beta chain). Its cognate antigen has yet to be identified. Base-call qualities are not available, and no considerably larger clone is one nucleotide away. Repertoires were sampled repeatedly over the course of chemoradiotherapy so that clonal expansion in the tumor microenvironment could be followed. The library was prepared using the immunoSEQ multiplex PCR assay. TCRdb took over this immuneACCESS table, retaining in-frame rearrangements with V and J assigned. Such tables are incomplete; in checked studies, under half of the missing clones stem from an unresolved V gene, and the remainder is unexplained. Recorded for this sample are fewer than 40,000 clones; 65% to 80% of them occurred a single time. Under 5.5% of the sample comes from the top ten. The data belong to a study of chemoradiotherapy in HPV16-positive cancers (dated by TCRdb to between 2021 and 2023). Describing the broader study: Functional T-cell assays on cells from two HPV16-positive patients defined candidate HPV-specific T-cell clones and common TCR motifs. The study asked whether T-cell immunity against the HPV oncoproteins E6 and E7 changes during chemoradiotherapy and whether it affects survival. The candidate HPV-specific TCRs and motifs were subsequently tracked in TCR repertoires obtained from some 80 patients with HPV-related cancers.

Paper-wide results and their limitations: Improved recurrence-free survival in HPV16-positive patients was associated with expansion of HPV-responsive T cells during chemoradiotherapy. The functional definition of HPV-specific T cells came from only a couple of HPV16-positive patients, and the survival association was reported for HPV16-positive patients. Expansion of candidate HPV-specific clones and E7-related TCR motifs was observed in the tumor microenvironment during treatment, whereas no such expansion was observed for non-HPV-specific T cells.

From a lookup of the germline V gene (reference sequence), CDR1 and CDR2 are SGHNT and YYREEE. Trimming costs V 4 bases and J 0 bases, and their ends lie 12 bases apart. The CDR3, cysteine through phenylalanine, is 15 amino acids long. Here the CDR3 DNA is all that survives: 45 bases in frame from base 1. In this chain, TRBV5-4 is recombined with TRBJ2-3, with TRBD1 perhaps the D gene, on 6 matching bases. This TCR was recovered from a human donor with HPV-associated anogenital cancer. The sequencing used blood, collected from a patient who underwent chemoradiotherapy. The nucleotide sequence is given as TGTGCCAGCAGCCGCGGACAGCCTAGCACAGATACGCAGTATTTT. This translates into CASSRGQPSTDTQYF.